A single sample is the source of the 29 T cell receptor beta chains below, sequenced in a study of T cell changes during pregnancy in multiple sclerosis. The method was immunoSEQ multiplex PCR; TCRdb's version includes in-frame clones alone and lacks a portion of them. The sample records around 24,000 clones, roughly nine tenths being singletons. The material sequenced was CD8+ T cells from peripheral blood mononuclear cells, taken in the first trimester of pregnancy. The receptors shown here come from a female donor in good health, enrolled as a control in a pregnancy study.

The CDR3 nucleotides read TGTGCCAGCAGCTCATTGGGACAGGGGATCGATAATGAGCAGTTCTTC. It codes for CASSSLGQGIDNEQFF. The rearrangement joins TRBV7-9 to TRBJ2-1, with 10 bases fitting TRBD1. The CDR3 is made up of 16 amino acids. Germline trimming cut 4 bases from V and 7 bases from J; bases unmatched to any gene: 10. In germline, CDR1 is SEHNR, CDR2 FQNEAQ (reference sequence).

This clone was observed once. This chain links TRBV2 with TRBJ2-3; tentatively, D is TRBD2 (6 bases). The CDR3 is made up of 13 amino acids. Germline CDR1 and CDR2: SNHLY and FYNNEI. V was trimmed by 7 bases and J by 0 bases, leaving 8 bases between them. CDR3 amino acids: CASIAGSTDTQYF. CDR3 in DNA: TGTGCCAGCATTGCGGGGAGCACAGATACGCAGTATTTT.

The gene calls are TRBV15 and TRBJ2-5, with 12 bases identical to TRBD2. V dropped 2 bases and J dropped 3; count of bases not matched to a gene: 16. Germline CDR1 reads LNHNV; CDR2 reads YYDKDF (reference sequence). The CDR3 is 20 amino acids. The CDR3 coding sequence is TGTGCCACCAGCAGACCCCCTCAGACTAGCGGGGGCAAAAGTAAAGAGACCCAGTACTTC. It is translated as CATSRPPQTSGGKSKETQYF.

The rearrangement uses TRBV7-9 and TRBJ2-1, with unresolved D. The CDR3 is 13 amino acids. V dropped 2 bases and J dropped 5 bases, with 7 bases sitting between them. CDR1 and CDR2 from the germline V gene are SEHNR and FQNEAQ (reference sequence). CDR3 sequence: CASSLSANNEQFF. For the CDR3, the DNA is TGTGCCAGCAGCTTATCCGCTAACAATGAGCAGTTCTTC.

The chain links TRBV7-8 to TRBJ1-4; a weak D match, TRBD1 (6 bases). Germline lookup yields CDR1 SGHVS and CDR2 FQNEAQ. V was pared by 1 base and J by 4 bases, with 13 bases between. The CDR3 is made up of 16 amino acids. This chain's CDR3 is CASSLDRGHVNEKLFF. The CDR3 bases are TGTGCCAGCAGCTTAGATAGGGGACACGTTAATGAAAAACTGTTTTTT. Full variable domain (outside the CDR3, taken from reference TRBV7-8 and TRBJ1-4): GAGVSQSPRYKVAKRGQDVALRCDPISGHVSLFWYQQALGQGPEFLTYFQNEAQLDKSGLPSDRFFAERPEGSVSTLKIQRTQQEDSAVYLCASSLDRGHVNEKLFFGSGTQLSVL.

The chain uses TRBV7-8 and TRBJ1-2; the D is unclear. Germline CDR1 is SGHVS and CDR2 is FQNEAQ. Trimming removed 1 base from V and 2 bases from J, with 5 bases in between. This CDR3 region has 13 residues. This CDR3 is CASSLERNYGYTF. CDR3 DNA: TGTGCCAGCAGCTTAGAACGGAACTATGGCTACACCTTC.

This clone occurred a few times. This sequence joins TRBV27 and TRBJ2-1; D unresolved. This CDR3 has 14 residues. Looked up from germline, CDR1 is MNHEY and CDR2 is SMNVEV (reference sequence). V was cut by 4 bases and J by 6 bases, with 13 bases left in between. As DNA, the CDR3 is TGTGCCAGCAGTTCCTACTACCCCCCCAATGAGCAGTTCTTC. Protein product: CASSSYYPPNEQFF.

This chain joins TRBV6-5 and TRBJ2-3; 14 nucleotides match TRBD2. V lost 8 bases and J lost 5; bases outside the gene matches: 6. This CDR3 has 15 amino acids. Looked up from germline, CDR1 is MNHEY and CDR2 is SVGAGI. Written as DNA, the CDR3 is TGTGCCAGCGCGAGACTAGCGGGGGGGCAAGATACGCAGTATTTT. Amino acids: CASARLAGGQDTQYF.

CDR3 DNA sequence: TGTGCCAGTAGTCCAAGGGGACAGGGGCTTTCCTACGAGCAGTACTTC. Its translation: CASSPRGQGLSYEQYF. This chain links TRBV19 with TRBJ2-7, with 10 positions matching TRBD1. The CDR3 is 16 amino acids. The germline V gene encodes CDR1 LNHDA and CDR2 SQIVND (reference sequence). The V segment lost 5 bases and the J segment 1 base; nucleotides outside the gene matches: 8.

This clone has only one observation. The final CDR3 position lacks the conserved phenylalanine or tryptophan, pointing to a likely read error. No DNA is shown, since the ends of the CDR3 on it are uncertain; the CDR3 is the one TCRdb lists. The gene calls are TRBV15 and TRBJ1-2; the table's D call, TRBD1, has no DNA check behind it. Counting both end residues, the CDR3 totals 12 amino acids. CDR1 is LNHNV, CDR2 YYDKDF, per germline (reference sequence). CDR3 sequence reads: CATSRDRGPQDV.

This chain connects TRBV5-6 to TRBJ2-3, with a weak D call TRBD2 (5 bases). Trimming took 5 bases from V and 0 from J, leaving 22 bases between them. The CDR3 runs 18 residues. The germline V gene has CDR1 SGHDT and CDR2 YYEEEE. The chain's CDR3 is CASSSPTWTEASTDTQYF. The CDR3 coding sequence is TGTGCCAGCAGTTCCCCGACCTGGACGGAGGCTAGCACAGATACGCAGTATTTT.

In its sample, this clone was seen once. The chain joins TRBV15 to TRBJ2-4; tentative D call: TRBD1 (6 bases). The germline gives CDR1 LNHNV, CDR2 YYDKDF (reference sequence). The CDR3 extends over 18 amino acids. Between the trimmed V and J ends, which lost 5 bases and 3 bases, there was a span of 23 bases. The CDR3: CATSSLPPGAVGKNIQYF. Written as DNA, the CDR3 is TGTGCCACCAGCTCTCTACCTCCAGGGGCGGTTGGCAAAAACATTCAGTACTTC.

The CDR3: CASNYLGLFTDTQYF. In DNA form, the CDR3 reads TGCGCCAGCAATTATCTGGGCTTATTCACAGATACGCAGTATTTT. The chain recombines TRBV5-1 with TRBJ2-3; D unclear. The CDR3 runs to 15 residues. The germline gives CDR1 SGHRS, CDR2 YFSETQ. V lost 6 bases and J 2 bases, leaving 16 bases between the germline ends.

The chain recombines TRBV10-3 with TRBJ2-7, with 7 bases lining up with TRBD1. The V and J ends lost 4 bases and 1 base, in that order; junction bases with no gene match: 4. The V gene's germline CDR1 is ENHRY and CDR2 SYGVKD. The CDR3 consists of 14 residues. The CDR3 DNA is TGTGCCATCAGTGGTTCGGGACAGTCCTACGAGCAGTACTTC. This sequence encodes CAISGSGQSYEQYF.

CDR3 protein: CASSWDRPYNEQFF. CDR3 in DNA: TGCGCCAGCAGCTGGGACAGGCCTTACAATGAGCAGTTCTTC. The V call is TRBV10-1, the J call TRBJ2-1; 8 nucleotides agree with TRBD1. The CDR3 loop spans 14 amino acids. Losses at the gene ends were 6 bases for V and 4 bases for J; bases not matched to a gene: 5. Germline loops: CDR1 WNHNN, CDR2 SYGVQD (reference sequence).

The chain recombines TRBV14 with TRBJ1-1, with 8 bases lining up with TRBD1. The CDR3 covers 14 residues. In germline, CDR1 is SGHDN, CDR2 FVKESK. V lost 6 bases and J lost 1; bases outside the gene matches: 4. The CDR3 nucleotides read TGTGCCAGCAGTCTCCAGGGGGCGAACACTGAAGCTTTCTTT. As protein: CASSLQGANTEAFF.

By its share, this clone is medium-sized. J is TRBJ1-4 and V is TRBV28; D unclear. The ends were cut back, 7 bases at V and 0 bases at J, with 12 bases in the middle. Germline values: CDR1 MDHEN, CDR2 SYDVKM. This CDR3 has 15 amino acids. The CDR3 DNA sequence: TGTGCCAGCACCCGTCTCGCAGCAACTAATGAAAAACTGTTTTTT. It encodes CASTRLAATNEKLFF. Drawing the rest from reference TRBV28 and TRBJ1-4, the complete variable domain is DVKVTQSSRYLVKRTGEKVFLECVQDMDHENMFWYRQDPGLGLRLIYFSYDVKMKEKGDIPEGYSVSREKKERFSLILESASTNQTSMYLCASTRLAATNEKLFFGSGTQLSVL.

The genes are TRBV10-2 and TRBJ1-6; D gene ambiguous. V gave up 2 bases and J gave up 7 bases, with 6 bases separating them. Germline V gene data show CDR1 as WSHSY and CDR2 as SAAADI. The CDR3 extends over 13 amino acids. CDR3 protein: CASSETENSPLHF. The CDR3 coding sequence is TGCGCCAGCAGTGAGACCGAGAATTCACCCCTCCACTTT.

The chain combines TRBV5-4 with TRBJ2-5; 11 bases map to TRBD1. CDR1 is SGHNT and CDR2 is YYREEE in the germline V gene (reference sequence). V was clipped by 3 bases and J by 4 bases; unmatched bases: 5. CDR3 length: 15 amino acids. CDR3 region: CASSSPGQGGETQYF. The CDR3 bases are TGTGCCAGCAGCTCGCCGGGACAGGGGGGAGAGACCCAGTACTTC.

The chain joins TRBV21-1 to TRBJ2-7; TRBD1 is the table's D call and was not checked against the DNA. TRBV21-1 is noted as a pseudogene. The CDR3 runs to 14 residues. CDR3 loop: CASSTDRVEYEQYF. CDR3 bases: TGTGCCAGCAGCACGGACAGGGTGGAGTACGAGCAGTACTTC.

The CDR3 spells CASSLGTGGVTEAFF. The CDR3, as DNA: TGTGCCAGCAGCTTAGGAACGGGGGGTGTTACTGAAGCTTTCTTT. The rearrangement joins TRBV11-1 to TRBJ1-1; perhaps TRBD1 as D (5 bases). Trimming shortened V by 1 base and J by 5 bases, and 14 bases separated the two germline ends. Germline-derived CDR1 and CDR2 are SGHAT and FQDESV (reference sequence). The CDR3 has 15 amino acids.

The chain uses TRBV5-6 and TRBJ2-2, with 14 bases lining up with TRBD2. In germline, CDR1 is SGHDT, CDR2 YYEEEE. The length of the CDR3 is 16 residues. J lost 7 bases, V lost 4 bases, and 6 bases had no gene match. CDR3 nucleotide sequence: TGTGCCAGCAGCCTTGGGACTAGCGGGAGCCTCGGGGAGCTGTTTTTT. Its translation is CASSLGTSGSLGELFF.

This rearrangement joins TRBV10-3 to TRBJ2-2; maybe TRBD2 (6 bases). The CDR3 length is 16 residues. Germline CDR1 is ENHRY and CDR2 is SYGVKD. Trimming cost V 6 bases and J 10 bases, with 24 bases left between them. CDR3 in DNA: TGTGCCATCAGGCCCGGTGGGGGGTCCCCCGGCGAGGAGCTGTTTTTT. It encodes CAIRPGGGSPGEELFF.

The chain employs TRBV28 and TRBJ2-5; 8 positions match TRBD2. V was pared by 5 bases and J by 4 bases, with 6 bases of the junction left unmatched. Germline V lookup: CDR1 MDHEN, CDR2 SYDVKM. The CDR3 extends over 14 amino acids. In DNA, the CDR3 is TGTGCCAGCAGTCCCCCGGCGGGGGGAGAGACCCAGTACTTC. Protein: CASSPPAGGETQYF.

V and J are TRBV27 and TRBJ2-1; 12 bases line up with TRBD2. CDR1 is MNHEY and CDR2 is SMNVEV in the germline V gene (reference sequence). The CDR3 covers 15 residues. The trim removed 5 bases at V and 8 bases at J, leaving 7 bases unmatched. For the CDR3, the DNA is TGTGCCAGCAGTGAAACTAGCGGGGGGACGGATGAGCAGTTCTTC. Translated, it gives CASSETSGGTDEQFF.

The chain links TRBV10-3 to TRBJ2-3; maybe TRBD1 (6 bases). V was clipped by 7 bases and J by 2 bases, with 16 bases between them. This CDR3 has 15 residues. Germline assignment: CDR1 ENHRY and CDR2 SYGVKD. The CDR3 coding sequence is TGTGCCATCACCCTCCGGGACACAATCACAGATACGCAGTATTTT. Residues: CAITLRDTITDTQYF.

CDR3 nucleotide sequence: TGTGCCAGCAGCTTGGCCAGACAAACCTACGAGCAGTACTTC. It specifies CASSLARQTYEQYF. V usage is TRBV5-6 and J usage is TRBJ2-7; D not certain. CDR1 SGHDT and CDR2 YYEEEE come from the germline V gene. CDR3 length: 14 residues. Trimming removed 0 bases at V and 2 bases at J, with 9 bases between.

This clone has just one count. The chain joins TRBV7-9 to TRBJ2-2, with D perhaps TRBD1 (5 bases). The germline CDR1 and CDR2 sequences are SEHNR and FQNEAQ (reference sequence). The V end lost 2 bases, the J end lost 6 bases, and 13 bases lay between the germline ends. The CDR3 has 15 residues. The DNA of the CDR3 is TGTGCCAGCAGCTTAAGTGGGGCTTTTTCCGGGGAGCTGTTTTTT. Translated, it gives CASSLSGAFSGELFF.

V gene TRBV30 combines with J gene TRBJ2-1; TRBD2 matches at 10 bases. V dropped 5 bases and J dropped 4; count of bases not matched to a gene: 5. The CDR3 runs to 14 residues. CDR1 is GTSNPN and CDR2 is SVGIG in the germline V gene (reference sequence). DNA of the CDR3: TGTGCCTGGTCCGGACTAGCGGCATACAATGAGCAGTTCTTC. It translates to CAWSGLAAYNEQFF.